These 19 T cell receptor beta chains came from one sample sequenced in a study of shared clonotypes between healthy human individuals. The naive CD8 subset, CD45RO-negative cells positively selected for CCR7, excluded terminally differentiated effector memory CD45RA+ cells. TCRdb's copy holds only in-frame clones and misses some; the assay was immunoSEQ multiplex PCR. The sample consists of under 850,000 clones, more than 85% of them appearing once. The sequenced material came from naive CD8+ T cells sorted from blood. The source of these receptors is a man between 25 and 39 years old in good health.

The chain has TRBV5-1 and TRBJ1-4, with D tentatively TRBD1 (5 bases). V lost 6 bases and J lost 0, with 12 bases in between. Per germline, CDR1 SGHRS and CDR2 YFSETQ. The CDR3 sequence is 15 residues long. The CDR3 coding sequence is TGCGCCAGCACCCGGGAAGGGGCAACTAATGAAAAACTGTTTTTT. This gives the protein CASTREGATNEKLFF.

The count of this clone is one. CDR3: CASRQGAGANVLTF. Written as DNA, the CDR3 is TGTGCCAGCCGACAGGGGGCCGGGGCCAACGTCCTGACTTTC. V is TRBV5-4 and J is TRBJ2-6; 10 positions agree with TRBD1. Trimming at V came to 7 bases and at J to 4 bases, leaving 2 bases not matched to a gene. This CDR3 has 14 amino acids. The germline V gene has CDR1 SGHNT and CDR2 YYREEE (reference sequence). The full variable domain, in which reference TRBV5-4 and TRBJ2-6 provide the parts outside the CDR3, is ETGVTQSPTHLIKTRGQQVTLRCSSQSGHNTVSWYQQALGQGPQFIFQYYREEENGRGNFPPRFSGLQFPNYSSELNVNALELDDSALYLCASRQGAGANVLTFGAGSRLTVL.

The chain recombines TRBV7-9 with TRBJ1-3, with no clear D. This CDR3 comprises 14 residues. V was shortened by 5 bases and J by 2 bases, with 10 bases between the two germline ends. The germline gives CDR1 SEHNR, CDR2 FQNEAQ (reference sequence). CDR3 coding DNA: TGTGCCAGCAGCACCCCCGGAGCTGGAAACACCATATATTTT. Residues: CASSTPGAGNTIYF.

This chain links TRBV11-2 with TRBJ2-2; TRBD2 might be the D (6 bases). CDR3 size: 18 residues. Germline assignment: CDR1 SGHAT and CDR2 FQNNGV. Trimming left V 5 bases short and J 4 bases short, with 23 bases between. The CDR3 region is CASSVASQDYRGTGELFF. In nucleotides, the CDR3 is TGTGCCAGCAGCGTAGCAAGCCAGGACTACCGCGGCACCGGGGAGCTGTTTTTT.

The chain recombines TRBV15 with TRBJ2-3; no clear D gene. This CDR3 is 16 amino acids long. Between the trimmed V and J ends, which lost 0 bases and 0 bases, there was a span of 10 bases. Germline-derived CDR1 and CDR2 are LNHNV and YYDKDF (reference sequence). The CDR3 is CATSRETSLSTDTQYF. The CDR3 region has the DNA TGTGCCACCAGCAGAGAGACTTCACTTAGCACAGATACGCAGTATTTT.

The CDR3 sequence is CASSENIQYF. The CDR3 DNA sequence: TGTGCCAGCAGCGAGAACATTCAGTACTTC. This sequence joins TRBV9 and TRBJ2-4; no definite D call. CDR3 size: 10 residues. The V end lost 3 bases, the J end lost 7 bases, and 2 bases lay between the germline ends. Germline V gene data show CDR1 as SGDLS and CDR2 as YYNGEE.

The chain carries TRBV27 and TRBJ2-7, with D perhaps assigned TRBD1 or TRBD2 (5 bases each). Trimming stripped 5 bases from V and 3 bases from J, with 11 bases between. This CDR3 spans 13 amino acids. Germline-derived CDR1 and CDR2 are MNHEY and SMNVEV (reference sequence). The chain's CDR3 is CASSQGRIYEQYF. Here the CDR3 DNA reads TGTGCCAGCAGTCAGGGACGGATCTACGAGCAGTACTTC.

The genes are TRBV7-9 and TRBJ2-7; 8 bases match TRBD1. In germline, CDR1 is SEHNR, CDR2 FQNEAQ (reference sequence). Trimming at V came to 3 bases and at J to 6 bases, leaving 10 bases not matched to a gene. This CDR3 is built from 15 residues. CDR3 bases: TGTGCCAGCAGCTTTAGTCAGGGGGCGCTTCGCGAGCAGTACTTC. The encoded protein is CASSFSQGALREQYF.

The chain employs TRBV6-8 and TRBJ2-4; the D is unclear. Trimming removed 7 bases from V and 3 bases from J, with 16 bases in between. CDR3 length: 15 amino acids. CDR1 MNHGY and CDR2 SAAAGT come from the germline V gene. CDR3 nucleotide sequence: TGTGCCAGCAAGATAAGGAGATTCGTCAAAAACATTCAGTACTTC. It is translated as CASKIRRFVKNIQYF.

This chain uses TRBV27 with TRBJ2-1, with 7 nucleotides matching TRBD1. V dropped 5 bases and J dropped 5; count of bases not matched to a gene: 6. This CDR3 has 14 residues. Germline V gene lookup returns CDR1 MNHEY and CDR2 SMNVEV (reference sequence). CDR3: CASSHTGQDNEQFF. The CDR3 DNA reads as TGTGCCAGCAGTCACACTGGACAGGACAATGAGCAGTTCTTC.

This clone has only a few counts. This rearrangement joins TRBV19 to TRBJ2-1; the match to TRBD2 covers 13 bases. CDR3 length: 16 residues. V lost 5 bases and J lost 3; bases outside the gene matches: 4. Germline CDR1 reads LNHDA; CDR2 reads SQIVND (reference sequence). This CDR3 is CASSAGTSGIYNEQFF. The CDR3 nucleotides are TGTGCCAGTAGTGCCGGGACTAGCGGGATCTACAATGAGCAGTTCTTC.

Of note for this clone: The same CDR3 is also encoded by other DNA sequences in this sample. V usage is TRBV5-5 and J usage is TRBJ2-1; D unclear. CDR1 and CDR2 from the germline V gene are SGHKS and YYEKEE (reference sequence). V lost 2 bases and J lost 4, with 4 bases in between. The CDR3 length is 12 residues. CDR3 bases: TGTGCCAGCAGCTTAAGTTACAATGAGCAGTTCTTC. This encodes CASSLSYNEQFF.

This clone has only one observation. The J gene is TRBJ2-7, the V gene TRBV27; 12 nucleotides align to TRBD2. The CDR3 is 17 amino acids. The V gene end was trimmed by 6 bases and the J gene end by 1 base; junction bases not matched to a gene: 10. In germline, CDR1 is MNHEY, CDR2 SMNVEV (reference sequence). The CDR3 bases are TGTGCCAGCAGCCGGGGCCTAGCGGGAGGGGGATCCTACGAGCAGTACTTC. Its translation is CASSRGLAGGGSYEQYF.

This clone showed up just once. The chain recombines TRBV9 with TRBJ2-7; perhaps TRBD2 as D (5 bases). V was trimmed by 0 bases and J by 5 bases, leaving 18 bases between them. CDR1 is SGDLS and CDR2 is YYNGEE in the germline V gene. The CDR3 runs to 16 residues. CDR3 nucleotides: TGTGCCAGCAGCGTAGTTGATACACCCGCCGGGGACGAGCAGTACTTC. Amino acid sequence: CASSVVDTPAGDEQYF. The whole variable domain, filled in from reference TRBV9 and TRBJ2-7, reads DSGVTQTPKHLITATGQRVTLRCSPRSGDLSVYWYQQSLDQGLQFLIQYYNGEERAKGNILERFSAQQFPDLHSELNLSSLELGDSALYFCASSVVDTPAGDEQYFGPGTRLTVT.

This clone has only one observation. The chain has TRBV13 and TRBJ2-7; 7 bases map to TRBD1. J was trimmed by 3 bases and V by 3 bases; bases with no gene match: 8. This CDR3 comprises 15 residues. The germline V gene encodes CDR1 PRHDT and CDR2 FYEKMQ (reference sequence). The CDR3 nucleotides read TGTGCCAGCAGCTTGGGGACAGTTCAGCACTACGAGCAGTACTTC. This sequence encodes CASSLGTVQHYEQYF.

The CDR3 loop reads CASSGQGPALGGYTF. The CDR3 DNA follows: TGTGCCAGCAGCGGGCAGGGACCGGCCCTTGGTGGCTACACCTTC. The chain is built from TRBV9 and TRBJ1-2; perhaps TRBD1 as D (5 bases). CDR1 is SGDLS, CDR2 YYNGEE, per germline. Trimming removed 3 bases at V and 7 bases at J, with 19 bases between. This CDR3 region has 15 residues.

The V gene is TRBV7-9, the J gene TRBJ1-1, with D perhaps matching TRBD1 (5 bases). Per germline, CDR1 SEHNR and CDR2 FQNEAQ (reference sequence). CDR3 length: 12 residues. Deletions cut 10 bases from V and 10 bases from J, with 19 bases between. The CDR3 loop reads CAILLRGRAAFF. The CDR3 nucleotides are TGTGCCATTCTCCTGAGGGGTCGAGCAGCTTTCTTT.

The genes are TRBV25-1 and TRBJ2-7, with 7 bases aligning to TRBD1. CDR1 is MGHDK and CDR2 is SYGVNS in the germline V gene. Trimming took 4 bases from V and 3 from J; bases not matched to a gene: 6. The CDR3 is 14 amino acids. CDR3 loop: CASSVRDSIYEQYF. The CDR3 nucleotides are TGTGCCAGCAGTGTTCGGGACAGCATCTACGAGCAGTACTTC.

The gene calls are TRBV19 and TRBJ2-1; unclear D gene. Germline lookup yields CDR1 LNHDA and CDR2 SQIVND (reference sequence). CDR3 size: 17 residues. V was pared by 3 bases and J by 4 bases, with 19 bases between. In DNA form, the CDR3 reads TGTGCCAGTAGTATTCGCGTATCCGAGAGATTATACAATGAGCAGTTCTTC. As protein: CASSIRVSERLYNEQFF. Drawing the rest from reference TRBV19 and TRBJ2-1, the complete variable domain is DGGITQSPKYLFRKEGQNVTLSCEQNLNHDAMYWYRQDPGQGLRLIYYSQIVNDFQKGDIAEGYSVSREKKESFPLTVTSAQKNPTAFYLCASSIRVSERLYNEQFFGPGTRLTVL.